This T cell receptor (beta chain) was sequenced for a study of Ad26.COV2.S vaccination and SARS-CoV-2 variants. In the study overall: Ad26.COV2.S, an intramuscular injection, was given once or twice 56 days apart.

The V segment lost 5 bases and the J segment 4 bases; nucleotides outside the gene matches: 3. The CDR3 is made up of 15 amino acids. Germline V gene lookup returns CDR1 SGHVS and CDR2 FQNEAQ. Treatment reported: some 20 received Ad26.COV2.S at low or high dose, single or two shots; about 5 received placebo; per-sample allocation not given. Sampling was performed 63 days after the first vaccine or placebo injection. Remarks on this clone: Its antigen is unidentified.

The data were produced by immunoSEQ multiplex PCR, yet TCRdb's version contains in-frame clones alone and is incomplete. Altogether about 500,000 clones are present, 80% to 90% being singletons, with the ten largest covering over 1.5%. Study conclusions and caveats: CD8+ and CD4+ T cells specific for spike reportedly responded with substantial breadth after vaccination. Recipients of vaccine and of placebo showed similar breadth of their non-spike TCR repertoires.

Sequencing used peripheral blood, obtained in a trial of Ad26.COV2.S vaccine versus placebo. The chain has TRBV7-8 and TRBJ2-1, with 12 nucleotides matching TRBD2. The TCR originated in a person aged 18 to 65 who received the Ad26.COV2.S COVID-19 vaccine or a placebo. The CDR3 region is CASSPGLAGYNEQFF. DNA for the CDR3: TGTGCCAGCAGCCCAGGACTAGCGGGGTACAATGAGCAGTTCTTC.